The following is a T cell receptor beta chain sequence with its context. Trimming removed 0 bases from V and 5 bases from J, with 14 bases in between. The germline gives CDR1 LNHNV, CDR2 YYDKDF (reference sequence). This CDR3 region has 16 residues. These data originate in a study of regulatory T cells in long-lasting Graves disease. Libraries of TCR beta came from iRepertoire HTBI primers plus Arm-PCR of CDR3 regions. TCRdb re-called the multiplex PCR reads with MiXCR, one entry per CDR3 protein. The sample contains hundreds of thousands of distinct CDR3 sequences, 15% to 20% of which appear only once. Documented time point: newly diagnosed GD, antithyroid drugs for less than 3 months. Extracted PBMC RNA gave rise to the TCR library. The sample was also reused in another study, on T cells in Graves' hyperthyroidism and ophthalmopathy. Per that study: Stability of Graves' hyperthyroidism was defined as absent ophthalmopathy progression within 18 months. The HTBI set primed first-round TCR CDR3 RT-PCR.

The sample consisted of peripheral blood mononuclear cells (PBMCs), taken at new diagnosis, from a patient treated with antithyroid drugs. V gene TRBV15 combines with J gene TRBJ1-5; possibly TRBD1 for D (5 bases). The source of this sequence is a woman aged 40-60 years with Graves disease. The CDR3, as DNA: TGTGCCACCAGCAGAGAGGTATGGGACTCCGATCAGCCCCAGCATTTT. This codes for CATSREVWDSDQPQHF.